These 26 T cell receptor beta chains were all obtained from the same sample, sequenced in a study of T cell responses to AZD1222 COVID-19 vaccine. Here immunoSEQ multiplex PCR was the method, and the copy in TCRdb shows in-frame clones only, minus some. The table has some 100,000 clones, around 90% seen once. Sample: peripheral blood, taken on day 0 of AZD1222 vaccination. The receptors were gathered from an adult in good health.

This clone was detected a few times. This sequence joins TRBV5-1 and TRBJ1-1; TRBD1 agrees at 8 bases. CDR1 and CDR2 (germline): SGHRS, YFSETQ. Germline trimming cut 4 bases from V and 0 bases from J; bases unmatched to any gene: 5. This CDR3 spans 15 amino acids. The DNA for the CDR3 is TGCGCCAGCAGCCAGGGGGCTAGGGTGAACACTGAAGCTTTCTTT. It codes for CASSQGARVNTEAFF.

The J gene is TRBJ2-3, the V gene TRBV28; D remains ambiguous. Germline V lookup: CDR1 MDHEN, CDR2 SYDVKM. Trimming left V 2 bases short and J 4 bases short, with 19 bases between. CDR3 length: 17 residues. CDR3 residues: CASSLGKFLAPADTQYF. CDR3 in DNA: TGTGCCAGCAGTTTAGGGAAGTTTTTGGCCCCGGCAGATACGCAGTATTTT.

The V and J genes are TRBV2 and TRBJ2-7; perhaps D is TRBD1 or TRBD2 (5 bases each). From germline, CDR1 is SNHLY and CDR2 FYNNEI. The CDR3 sequence is 14 residues long. Trimming stripped 7 bases from V and 0 bases from J, with 13 bases between. CDR3 nucleotide sequence: TGTGCCAGCAAGGGACCCGGGCGCTCCTACGAGCAGTACTTC. It is translated as CASKGPGRSYEQYF.

This sequence joins TRBV5-1 and TRBJ1-1; TRBD1 agrees at 8 bases. Germline V gene data show CDR1 as SGHRS and CDR2 as YFSETQ. This CDR3 is built from 14 residues. V gave up 4 bases and J gave up 1 base; unmatched junction bases: 3. CDR3 protein: CASSNGQGNTEAFF. Here the CDR3 DNA reads TGCGCCAGCAGCAATGGACAGGGGAACACTGAAGCTTTCTTT.

The chain uses TRBV4-1 and TRBJ1-4; D is undetermined. The CDR3 spans 15 residues. Germline V lookup: CDR1 MGHRA, CDR2 YSYEKL. Trimming removed 0 bases at V and 4 bases at J, with 9 bases between. CDR3 nucleotides: TGCGCCAGCAGCCAAGACGGGCAGCTTAATGAAAAACTGTTTTTT. Its protein is CASSQDGQLNEKLFF.

The CDR3 region is CASRSGTHNEQFF. DNA for the CDR3: TGTGCCAGCAGGAGCGGGACGCACAATGAGCAGTTCTTC. The V and J genes are TRBV6-5 and TRBJ2-1, with 7 bases aligning to TRBD2. Trimming took 6 bases from V and 5 from J; bases not matched to a gene: 4. The CDR3 totals 13 residues. Germline loops: CDR1 MNHEY, CDR2 SVGAGI.

The genes are TRBV19 and TRBJ1-4; D is perhaps TRBD1 (5 bases). V dropped 5 bases and J dropped 0 bases, with 16 bases sitting between them. This CDR3 has 17 amino acids. Per the germline V gene, CDR1 is LNHDA and CDR2 is SQIVND (reference sequence). The CDR3 DNA reads TGTGCCAGTAGTGTTCGGGGACGATTGACAACTAATGAAAAACTGTTTTTT. Protein: CASSVRGRLTTNEKLFF.

The sample holds one count of this clone. V usage is TRBV19 and J usage is TRBJ1-4; TRBD1 might be the D (5 bases). Germline CDR1 is LNHDA and CDR2 is SQIVND (reference sequence). Deletions cut 5 bases from V and 10 bases from J, with 20 bases between. The CDR3 spans 15 residues. CDR3 residues: CASSVRDGHKGKLFF. The CDR3 DNA sequence: TGTGCCAGTAGTGTCAGGGACGGACACAAAGGAAAACTGTTTTTT.

The chain has TRBV27 and TRBJ2-3; 7 nucleotides agree with TRBD1. Germline assignment: CDR1 MNHEY and CDR2 SMNVEV (reference sequence). V lost 8 bases, J lost 10 bases, and 9 bases stayed unmatched. The CDR3 runs to 12 residues. The CDR3 sequence: CASQQQGTAQYF. The CDR3, as DNA: TGTGCCAGCCAACAACAGGGGACGGCGCAGTATTTT.

This chain joins TRBV7-8 and TRBJ2-7; 9 bases match TRBD1. The CDR3 spans 15 residues. Per the germline V gene, CDR1 is SGHVS and CDR2 is FQNEAQ. V lost 5 bases and J lost 4; bases outside the gene matches: 9. CDR3 nucleotides: TGTGCCAGCAGCCTAACCGGGACAGGGCAATACGAGCAGTACTTC. Amino acid sequence: CASSLTGTGQYEQYF.

In nucleotides, the CDR3 is TGTGCCAGCAGCCAACCAGGGACTAGCGGGAGGTTCCACGAGCAGTACTTC. It is translated as CASSQPGTSGRFHEQYF. The V call is TRBV3-1 (or the pseudogene TRBV3-2), the J call TRBJ2-7, with 15 bases that match TRBD2. This CDR3 has 17 amino acids. V lost 2 bases and J lost 5; bases outside the gene matches: 7. Germline-derived CDR1 and CDR2 are LGHDT and YNNKEL (reference sequence).

This rearrangement joins TRBV5-1 to TRBJ2-7; TRBD1 agrees at 7 bases. CDR3 length: 15 residues. In germline, CDR1 is SGHRS, CDR2 YFSETQ. The V and J ends lost 4 bases and 4 bases, in that order; junction bases with no gene match: 11. The chain's CDR3 is CASSPDGTDFYEQYF. DNA for the CDR3: TGCGCCAGCAGCCCGGACGGGACAGATTTTTACGAGCAGTACTTC.

Here the CDR3 reads CASSFLPGGNQPQHF. In nucleotides, the CDR3 is TGTGCCAGTAGTTTTCTCCCGGGGGGGAATCAGCCCCAGCATTTT. The V and J genes are TRBV19 and TRBJ1-5; D might be TRBD1 (5 bases). In germline, CDR1 is LNHDA, CDR2 SQIVND (reference sequence). The CDR3 has 15 amino acids. Between the trimmed V and J ends, which lost 5 bases and 4 bases, there was a span of 15 bases.

This clone was recorded once. The V gene is TRBV23-1, the J gene TRBJ2-3; D is perhaps TRBD1 or TRBD2 (5 bases each). TRBV23-1 is assigned to the ORF class and has an uncertain function. V was cut by 0 bases and J by 2 bases, with 15 bases left in between. This CDR3 contains 17 residues. CDR3 nucleotide sequence: TGCGCCAGCAGTCAATCTGGGGCAGGGAGATACACAGATACGCAGTATTTT. The encoded protein is CASSQSGAGRYTDTQYF.

This CDR3 is CASSQGPPLAGGPFTGELFF. The DNA of the CDR3 is TGTGCCAGCAGCCAAGGCCCCCCACTAGCGGGAGGGCCGTTTACCGGGGAGCTGTTTTTT. V usage is TRBV4-2 and J usage is TRBJ2-2; TRBD2 agrees at 13 bases. This CDR3 comprises 20 residues. J was trimmed by 5 bases and V by 1 base; bases with no gene match: 13. CDR1 is LGHNA, CDR2 YNFKEQ, per germline.

The chain links TRBV18 to TRBJ1-3, with D possibly being TRBD1 (5 bases). This CDR3 has 19 amino acids. CDR1 and CDR2 (germline): KGHSH, LQKENI. Deletions cut 6 bases from V and 4 bases from J, with 28 bases between. The CDR3 loop is CASSSDSQPRVYLGNTIYF. In nucleotides, the CDR3 is TGTGCCAGCTCGTCCGACAGTCAACCGCGGGTTTATTTGGGAAACACCATATATTTT.

The chain has TRBV30 and TRBJ1-1, with TRBD1 matching over 9 bases. J gave up 1 base and V 2 bases, and 5 bases lay outside the gene matches. This CDR3 region has 15 residues. In germline, CDR1 is GTSNPN, CDR2 SVGIG (reference sequence). In DNA form, the CDR3 reads TGTGCCTGGAGTCGACAGGGGGTCTGGAACACTGAAGCTTTCTTT. Residues: CAWSRQGVWNTEAFF.

The V and J genes are TRBV6-2 or TRBV6-3 and TRBJ2-5; D is unresolved. CDR1 is MNHEY and CDR2 is SVGEGT in the germline V gene. The CDR3 spans 13 residues. Trimming shortened V by 5 bases and J by 0 bases, and 7 bases separated the two germline ends. CDR3 sequence: CASSRSYQETQYF. The CDR3 DNA is TGTGCCAGCAGTCGATCGTACCAAGAGACCCAGTACTTC.

The chain employs TRBV25-1 and TRBJ1-5; D gene uncertain. Trimming stripped 11 bases from V and 0 bases from J, with 14 bases between. The CDR3 consists of 14 residues. CDR1 and CDR2 (germline): MGHDK, SYGVNS. Here the CDR3 reads CASPGRHSNQPQHF. In DNA form, the CDR3 reads TGTGCCTCACCTGGGAGGCATAGCAATCAGCCCCAGCATTTT. Together with reference TRBV25-1 and TRBJ1-5, the CDR3 gives the full variable domain: EADIYQTPRYLVIGTGKKITLECSQTMGHDKMYWYQQDPGMELHLIHYSYGVNSTEKGDLSSESTVSRIRTEHFPLTLESARPSHTSQYLCASPGRHSNQPQHFGDGTRLSIL.

This clone has just a few counts. CDR3 in DNA: TGTGCCAGCAGCTTAATAGCGGGAGGGGATACGCAGTATTTT. Encoded protein: CASSLIAGGDTQYF. This sequence joins TRBV7-3 and TRBJ2-3; 11 bases match TRBD2. The junction had 0 bases not matched to a gene; V was cut back by 1 base and J by 6 bases. The germline gives CDR1 SGHTA, CDR2 FQGTGA. This CDR3 contains 14 residues.

J is TRBJ1-6 and V is TRBV6-5; D not resolved. V was clipped by 6 bases and J by 10 bases, with 16 bases between them. The CDR3 is 14 residues long. Germline values: CDR1 MNHEY, CDR2 SVGAGI. CDR3 protein: CASSRESSRSPLHF. Here the CDR3 DNA reads TGTGCCAGCAGCCGTGAAAGCTCTCGGTCACCCCTCCACTTT.

The rearrangement joins TRBV7-8 to TRBJ1-3, with no clear D. This CDR3 contains 13 residues. Per the germline V gene, CDR1 is SGHVS and CDR2 is FQNEAQ. The V end lost 5 bases, the J end lost 0 bases, and 5 bases lay between the germline ends. The CDR3 reads CASSLNSGNTIYF. In DNA form, the CDR3 reads TGTGCCAGCAGCCTAAACTCTGGAAACACCATATATTTT.

The J gene is TRBJ1-5, the V gene TRBV20-1; D gene uncertain. Trimming left V 3 bases short and J 0 bases short, with 9 bases between. The CDR3 covers 14 residues. The germline CDR1 and CDR2 sequences are DFQATT and SNEGSKA (reference sequence). CDR3 nucleotides: TGCAGTGCTAGTTGGGTGGGTAGCAATCAGCCCCAGCATTTT. Its protein product is CSASWVGSNQPQHF.

Of note for this clone: The junction differs from germline at one of its ends, possibly a read error. The J gene is TRBJ2-1, the V gene TRBV5-1, with no clear D. This CDR3 has 14 residues. Germline V CDR1 and CDR2: SGHRS, YFSETQ. Here the CDR3 reads CATSDSSSYNEQFF. In nucleotides, the CDR3 is TGCGCCACCAGCGACTCAAGCTCCTACAATGAGCAGTTCTTC.

The genes are TRBV4-1 and TRBJ1-6, with D unclear. Germline V gene data show CDR1 as MGHRA and CDR2 as YSYEKL. Trimming stripped 0 bases from V and 9 bases from J, with 6 bases between. The CDR3 has 13 residues. CDR3 amino acids: CASSQDKVSPLHF. CDR3 nucleotide sequence: TGCGCCAGCAGCCAAGATAAGGTTTCACCCCTCCACTTT.

The chain is built from TRBV10-1 and TRBJ2-2; D is ambiguous. CDR3 size: 13 residues. Trimming removed 2 bases at V and 7 bases at J, with 8 bases between. Germline V gene lookup returns CDR1 WNHNN and CDR2 SYGVQD (reference sequence). CDR3 protein: CASSEGYGGELFF. CDR3 nucleotide sequence: TGCGCCAGCAGTGAGGGTTACGGCGGGGAGCTGTTTTTT.